This record concerns one TCR beta chain sequence. Antigen: not known. TCRdb re-called the 5' RACE reads through MiXCR, storing one row per CDR3 protein. The sample includes some 550,000 distinct CDR3 sequences, about a fifth of them seen just once. The sample comes from a study of T cells after yellow fever vaccination. Study-level information: The fractions with low cell numbers were processed using SMART-Seq v4 Ultra Low Input.

General study findings and limits: Contamination of FACS-sorted repertoires by abundant clonotypes from the bulk population could occur.

Sample: PBMCs, taken 15 days after the yellow fever booster vaccination. The TCR originated in a young man who received the YFV17D yellow fever vaccine.

DNA of the CDR3: TGTGCCAGCAGCTCGGGGTGGGGTGGCAATGAGCAGTTCTTC. It is translated as CASSSGWGGNEQFF. The chain has TRBV11-2 and TRBJ2-1; possibly TRBD2 for D (5 bases). The germline V gene encodes CDR1 SGHAT and CDR2 FQNNGV. V was clipped by 4 bases and J by 6 bases, with 13 bases between them. The CDR3 runs 14 residues.